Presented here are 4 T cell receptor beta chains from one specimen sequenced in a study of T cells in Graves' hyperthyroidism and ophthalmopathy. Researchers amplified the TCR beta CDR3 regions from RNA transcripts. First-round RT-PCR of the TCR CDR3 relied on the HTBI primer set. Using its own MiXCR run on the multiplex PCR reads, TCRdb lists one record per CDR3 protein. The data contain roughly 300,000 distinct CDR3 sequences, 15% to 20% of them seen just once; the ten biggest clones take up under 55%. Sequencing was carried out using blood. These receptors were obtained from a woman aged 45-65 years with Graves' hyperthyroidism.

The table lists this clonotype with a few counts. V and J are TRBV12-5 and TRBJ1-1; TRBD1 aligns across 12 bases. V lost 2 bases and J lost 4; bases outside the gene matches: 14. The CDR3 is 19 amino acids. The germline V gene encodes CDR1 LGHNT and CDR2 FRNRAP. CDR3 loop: CASGLRLMGTGGRGTEAFF. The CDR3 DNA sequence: TGTGCTAGTGGTTTGAGACTTATGGGGACAGGGGGCAGGGGCACTGAAGCTTTCTTT.

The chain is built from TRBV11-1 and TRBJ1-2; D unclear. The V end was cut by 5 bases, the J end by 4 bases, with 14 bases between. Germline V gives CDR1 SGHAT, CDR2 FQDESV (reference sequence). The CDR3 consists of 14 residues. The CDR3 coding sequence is TGTGCCAGCAGCGAGGGCTTTGAGTCCTATGGCTACACCTTC. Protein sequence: CASSEGFESYGYTF.

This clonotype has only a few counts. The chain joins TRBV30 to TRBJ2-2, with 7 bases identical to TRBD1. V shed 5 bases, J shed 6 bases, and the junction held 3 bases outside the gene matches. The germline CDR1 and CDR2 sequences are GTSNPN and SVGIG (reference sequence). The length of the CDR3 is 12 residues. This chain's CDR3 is CAWFDRAGELFF. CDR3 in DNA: TGTGCCTGGTTTGACAGGGCCGGGGAGCTGTTTTTT.

The CDR3 loop reads CASSPISGNEQFF. The CDR3 bases are TGTGCCAGCAGCCCCATTAGCGGGAATGAGCAGTTCTTC. The J gene is TRBJ2-1, the V gene TRBV7-3, with 7 bases fitting TRBD2. CDR3 size: 13 residues. Germline lookup yields CDR1 SGHTA and CDR2 FQGTGA. V shed 5 bases and J 7 bases; nucleotides not matched to a gene: 5.